This is a list of T cell receptor beta chains from one sample in a study of blood T cells in healthy people across ages. TCRdb re-derived calls from the 5' RACE reads in MiXCR, one entry per CDR3 protein. The sample has roughly 1,700,000 distinct CDR3 sequences, 28% seen once; the top ten hold 6.5% to 8.5%. Sequencing used blood. The receptors come from a woman aged 25 to 39 in good health. Each CDR3 is given with its conserved first and last residue. A D gene is named only where the DNA matches it firmly. The size of a clone is reported for some rows only, either as once, few or many, or as a class for expanded clones.

TRBV6-2/TRBV6-3	TRBJ2-1	TRBD2	few	CASSHTSGGAENEQFF	TGTGCCAGCAGTCACACTAGCGGGGGGGCCGAGAATGAGCAGTTCTTC
TRBV12-3/TRBV12-4	TRBJ2-1	TRBD1	.	CASTGQASSYNEQFF	TGTGCCAGCACCGGACAGGCGAGCTCCTACAATGAGCAGTTCTTC
TRBV29-1	TRBJ1-4	.	.	CSVLHRQNEKLFF	TGCAGCGTCCTGCACCGACAGAATGAAAAACTGTTTTTT
TRBV7-2	TRBJ1-5	.	.	CVSSLVGGQGYQPQHF	TGTGTCAGCAGCTTAGTGGGGGGCCAGGGCTACCAGCCCCAGCATTTT
TRBV5-6	TRBJ2-5	TRBD1	many	CASSLVGQGSQETQYF	TGTGCCAGCAGCTTGGTGGGACAGGGTTCTCAAGAGACCCAGTACTTC
TRBV28	TRBJ2-1	TRBD2	few	CASSSHISSGGYNEQFF	TGTGCCAGCAGTTCCCACATTTCTAGCGGGGGCTACAATGAGCAGTTCTTC
TRBV6-5	TRBJ2-7	TRBD2	many	CASSTGTSGSIYEQYF	TGTGCCAGCAGTACCGGGACTAGCGGGAGTATATACGAGCAGTACTTC
TRBV6-2/TRBV6-3	TRBJ2-1	.	.	CASVERGAQYNEQFF	TGTGCCAGCGTAGAGAGAGGGGCCCAGTACAATGAGCAGTTCTTC
TRBV7-2	TRBJ1-6	TRBD1	.	CASSLGQGTNSPLHF	TGTGCCAGCAGCTTAGGACAGGGAACTAATTCACCCCTCCACTTT
TRBV12-3/TRBV12-4	TRBJ1-2	TRBD1	.	CASSLGQSQGYTF	TGTGCCAGCAGTTTGGGACAGTCCCAGGGCTACACCTTC
TRBV11-2	TRBJ2-5	.	many	CASSLFLDGDQETQYF	TGTGCCAGCAGCTTATTCCTGGACGGAGACCAAGAGACCCAGTACTTC
TRBV4-1	TRBJ1-1	.	many	CASSHPWKNTEAFF	TGCGCCAGCAGCCACCCATGGAAGAACACTGAAGCTTTCTTT
TRBV4-2	TRBJ2-7	.	.	CASSQKGGEQYF	TGTGCCAGCAGCCAGAAAGGGGGCGAGCAGTACTTC
TRBV5-1	TRBJ2-3	.	few	CASSLVPLGGTDTQYF	TGCGCCAGCAGCTTGGTACCCCTAGGGGGCACAGATACGCAGTATTTT
TRBV5-5	TRBJ2-4	.	.	CASRPWTDPKNIQYF	TGTGCCAGCAGACCCTGGACGGACCCCAAAAACATTCAGTACTTC
TRBV12-3/TRBV12-4	TRBJ2-7	.	.	CACSPARGYEQYF	TGTGCCTGCAGCCCTGCGCGTGGCTACGAGCAGTACTTC
TRBV7-2	TRBJ2-7	.	.	CASTVYPGYEQYF	TGTGCCAGCACCGTTTACCCCGGCTACGAGCAGTACTTC
TRBV29-1	TRBJ2-3	TRBD2	few	CSVPLASGGTDTQYF	TGCAGCGTCCCATTGGCTAGCGGGGGCACAGATACGCAGTATTTT
TRBV3-1	TRBJ1-1	.	.	CASSPVSMNTEAFF	TGTGCCAGCAGCCCGGTGAGCATGAACACTGAAGCTTTCTTT
TRBV27	TRBJ2-1	TRBD1	.	CASRDRGHTGYNEQFF	TGTGCCAGCAGGGACAGGGGACACACCGGTTACAATGAGCAGTTCTTC
TRBV20-1	TRBJ2-3	.	.	CSARDDGRTDTQYF	TGCAGTGCTAGAGATGACGGGAGAACAGATACGCAGTATTTT
TRBV20-1	TRBJ2-7	TRBD1	few	CSARTGVSYEQYF	TGCAGTGCCAGGACAGGGGTCTCCTACGAGCAGTACTTC
TRBV7-2	TRBJ2-1	.	many	CASSATFNEQFF	TGTGCCAGCAGCGCAACCTTCAATGAGCAGTTCTTC
TRBV7-2	TRBJ1-2	TRBD1	.	CASTQGVGYGYTF	TGTGCCAGCACACAGGGGGTGGGCTATGGCTACACCTTC
TRBV25-1	TRBJ1-2	.	few	CASSELGDGYTF	TGTGCCAGCAGTGAATTGGGGGATGGCTACACCTTC
TRBV6-5	TRBJ1-2	.	.	CASSSRTVREGYTF	TGTGCCAGCAGTTCCCGGACGGTCCGAGAGGGCTACACCTTC
TRBV7-8	TRBJ2-7	.	once	CASSLAGAPNYEQYF	TGTGCCAGCAGCTTAGCGGGTGCCCCAAACTACGAGCAGTACTTC
TRBV12-3/TRBV12-4	TRBJ2-7	TRBD1	.	CTSSLGQAEQYF	TGTACCAGCAGTCTGGGACAGGCCGAGCAGTACTTC
TRBV25-1	TRBJ2-6	.	few	CASSEYSSLPRETTSGANVLTF	TGTGCCAGCAGTGAATATTCCTCCCTCCCCAGGGAGACCACCTCTGGGGCCAACGTCCTGACTTTC
TRBV12-3/TRBV12-4	TRBJ1-1	.	.	CASSFRPQRGTEAFF	TGTGCCAGCAGTTTCCGTCCCCAGAGAGGCACTGAAGCTTTCTTT
TRBV20-1	TRBJ2-7	.	many	CSARVGDYEQYF	TGCAGTGCTAGAGTAGGGGACTACGAGCAGTACTTC
TRBV28	TRBJ1-3	.	.	CASSPDTSSGNTIYF	TGTGCCAGCAGTCCCGACACCTCCTCTGGAAACACCATATATTTT
TRBV29-1	TRBJ2-4	.	many	CSVDGVGLAKNIQYF	TGCAGCGTTGACGGGGTTGGACTCGCCAAAAACATTCAGTACTTC
TRBV5-1	TRBJ1-1	.	.	CASSWGVANTEAFF	TGCGCCAGCAGCTGGGGTGTAGCGAACACTGAAGCTTTCTTT
TRBV7-9	TRBJ1-2	TRBD1	many	CASSLSGGNGYTF	TGTGCCAGCAGCTTATCAGGGGGGAATGGCTACACCTTC
TRBV5-1	TRBJ2-1	TRBD1	few	CASSNKQGAVSYNEQFF	TGCGCCAGCAGCAACAAACAGGGGGCCGTAAGCTACAATGAGCAGTTCTTC
TRBV5-1	TRBJ2-1	.	.	CASRGELSPYNEQFF	TGCGCCAGCAGGGGGGAGTTGAGCCCCTACAATGAGCAGTTCTTC
TRBV28	TRBJ1-2	.	many	CASSFPQGNYGYTF	TGTGCCAGCAGTTTCCCCCAGGGTAACTATGGCTACACCTTC
TRBV2	TRBJ1-2	TRBD1	.	CASSDEGTGMGYTF	TGTGCCAGCAGTGACGAGGGGACAGGGATGGGCTACACCTTC
TRBV6-6	TRBJ1-1	.	few	CASSYVPDTEAFF	TGTGCCAGCAGTTACGTGCCCGACACTGAAGCTTTCTTT
TRBV6-6	TRBJ2-4	TRBD1	few	CASRDRGRRAKNIQYF	TGTGCCAGCAGAGACAGGGGGCGCAGGGCCAAAAACATTCAGTACTTC
TRBV5-5	TRBJ1-6	.	.	CASSLAARDSPLHF	TGTGCCAGCAGCTTGGCCGCCAGGGATTCACCCCTCCACTTT
TRBV20-1	TRBJ2-3	TRBD2	.	CSANKLARSDTQYF	TGCAGTGCTAACAAACTAGCGAGGTCTGATACGCAGTATTTT
TRBV28	TRBJ2-3	TRBD1	few	CASSPLGQGFRLVDTQYF	TGTGCCAGCAGTCCTCTTGGACAGGGTTTTCGTTTAGTAGATACGCAGTATTTT
TRBV12-3/TRBV12-4	TRBJ2-7	.	.	CASSFGQGHNEQYF	TGTGCCAGCAGTTTTGGGCAGGGTCACAACGAGCAGTACTTC
TRBV5-1	TRBJ2-3	TRBD2	.	CASSPTAGGGTDTQYF	TGCGCCAGCAGCCCAACAGCCGGGGGAGGGACAGATACGCAGTATTTT
TRBV5-1	TRBJ2-2	.	.	CASSGLGASESNTGELFF	TGCGCCAGCAGCGGGTTGGGGGCTAGCGAGTCCAACACCGGGGAGCTGTTTTTT
TRBV5-5	TRBJ1-5	.	.	CASSLELYSNQPQHF	TGTGCCAGCAGCTTGGAACTTTATAGCAATCAGCCCCAGCATTTT
TRBV20-1	TRBJ1-2	TRBD1	few	CSAGGDRSGYTF	TGCAGTGCTGGGGGGGACAGATCGGGCTACACCTTC
TRBV7-2	TRBJ2-5	TRBD2	.	CASSLGLAGAGAQYF	TGTGCCAGCAGCTTGGGACTAGCGGGTGCCGGGGCCCAGTACTTC
TRBV20-1	TRBJ1-2	TRBD1	.	CSASEGGGAGHYGYTF	TGCAGTGCTAGTGAAGGAGGGGGCGCAGGTCACTATGGCTACACCTTC